This T cell receptor (beta chain) originates from a study of blood T cell repertoires in COVID-19. The CDR3 totals 13 residues. V shed 4 bases and J 7 bases; nucleotides not matched to a gene: 7. Germline V gene sequence: CDR1 SQVTM, CDR2 ANQGSEA. Assay: immunoSEQ multiplex PCR; the TCRdb copy retains only in-frame clones and omits some. Of 380,000 or so clones in the sample, around 90% were seen once. This sequence was found in a woman in her forties with acute COVID-19. Material: PBMCs or T cells enriched from blood (not recorded which). The genes are TRBV29-1 and TRBJ1-2, with TRBD1 matching over 9 bases. The CDR3 loop reads CSVVAGQGPGYTF. In DNA, the CDR3 is TGCAGCGTTGTGGCGGGACAGGGTCCTGGCTACACCTTC.